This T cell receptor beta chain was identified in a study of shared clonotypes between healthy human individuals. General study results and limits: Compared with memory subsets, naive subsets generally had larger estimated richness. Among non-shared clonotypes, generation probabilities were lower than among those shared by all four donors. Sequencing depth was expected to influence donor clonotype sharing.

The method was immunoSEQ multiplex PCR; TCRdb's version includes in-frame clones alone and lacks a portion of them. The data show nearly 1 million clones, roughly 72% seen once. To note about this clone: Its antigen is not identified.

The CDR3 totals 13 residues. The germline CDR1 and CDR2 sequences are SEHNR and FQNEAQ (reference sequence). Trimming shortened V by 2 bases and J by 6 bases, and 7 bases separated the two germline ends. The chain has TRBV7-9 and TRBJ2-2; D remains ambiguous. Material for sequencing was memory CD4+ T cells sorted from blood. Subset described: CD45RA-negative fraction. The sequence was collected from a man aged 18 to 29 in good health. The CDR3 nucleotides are TGTGCCAGCAGCTTAAAAAAGGCCGGGGAGCTGTTTTTT. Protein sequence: CASSLKKAGELFF.